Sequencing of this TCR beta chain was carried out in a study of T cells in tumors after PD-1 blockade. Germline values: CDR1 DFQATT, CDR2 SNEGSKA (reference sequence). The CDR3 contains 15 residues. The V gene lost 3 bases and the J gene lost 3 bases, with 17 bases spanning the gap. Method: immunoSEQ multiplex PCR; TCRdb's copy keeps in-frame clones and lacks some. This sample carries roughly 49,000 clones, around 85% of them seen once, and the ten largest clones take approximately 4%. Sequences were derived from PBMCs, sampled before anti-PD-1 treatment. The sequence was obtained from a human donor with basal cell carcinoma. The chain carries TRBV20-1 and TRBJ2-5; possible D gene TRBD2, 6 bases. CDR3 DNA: TGCAGTGCTAGTGAAACTAGCCCATTTAAAGAGACCCAGTACTTC. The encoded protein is CSASETSPFKETQYF.